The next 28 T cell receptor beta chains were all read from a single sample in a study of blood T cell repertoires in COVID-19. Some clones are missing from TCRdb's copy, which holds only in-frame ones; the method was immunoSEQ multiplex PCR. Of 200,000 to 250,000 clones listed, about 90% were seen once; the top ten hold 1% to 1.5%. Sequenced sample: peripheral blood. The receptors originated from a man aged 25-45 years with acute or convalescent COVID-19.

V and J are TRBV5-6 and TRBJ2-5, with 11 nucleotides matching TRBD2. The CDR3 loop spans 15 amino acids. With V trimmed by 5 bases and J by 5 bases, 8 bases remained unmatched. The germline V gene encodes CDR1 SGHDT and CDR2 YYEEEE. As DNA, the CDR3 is TGTGCCAGCAGGATGTTAGCGGGGGGGCGGGAGACCCAGTACTTC. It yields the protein CASRMLAGGRETQYF.

This CDR3 is CSALGQGQETQYF. For the CDR3, the DNA is TGCAGCGCCCTAGGACAGGGGCAAGAGACCCAGTACTTC. This sequence joins TRBV29-1 and TRBJ2-5, with 9 bases aligning to TRBD1. Trimming at V came to 7 bases and at J to 2 bases, leaving 5 bases not matched to a gene. Looked up from germline, CDR1 is SQVTM and CDR2 is ANQGSEA. This CDR3 is built from 13 residues.

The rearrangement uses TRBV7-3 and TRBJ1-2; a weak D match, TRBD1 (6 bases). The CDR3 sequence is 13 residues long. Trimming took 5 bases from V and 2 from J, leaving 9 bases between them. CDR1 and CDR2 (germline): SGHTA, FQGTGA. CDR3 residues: CASSHGQNYGYTF. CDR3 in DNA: TGTGCCAGCAGCCATGGACAGAACTATGGCTACACCTTC.

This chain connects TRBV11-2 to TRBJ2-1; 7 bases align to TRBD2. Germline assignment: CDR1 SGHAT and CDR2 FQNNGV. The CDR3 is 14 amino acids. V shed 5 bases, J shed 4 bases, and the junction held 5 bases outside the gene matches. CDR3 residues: CASSPWTSYNEQFF. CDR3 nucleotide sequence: TGTGCCAGCAGCCCTTGGACTAGTTACAATGAGCAGTTCTTC.

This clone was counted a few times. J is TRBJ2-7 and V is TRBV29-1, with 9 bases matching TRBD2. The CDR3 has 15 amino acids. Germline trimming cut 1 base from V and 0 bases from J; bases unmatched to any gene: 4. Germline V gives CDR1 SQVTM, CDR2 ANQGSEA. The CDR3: CSVEGTSVSSYEQYF. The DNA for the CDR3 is TGCAGCGTTGAAGGGACTAGCGTGTCCTCCTACGAGCAGTACTTC.

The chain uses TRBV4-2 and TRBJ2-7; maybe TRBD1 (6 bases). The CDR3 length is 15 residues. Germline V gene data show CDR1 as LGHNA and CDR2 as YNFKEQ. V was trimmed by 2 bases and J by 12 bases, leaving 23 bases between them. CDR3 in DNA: TGTGCCAGCAGCCAAAAATTCTCCCCGGACAGCCAGTGGTACTTC. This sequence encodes CASSQKFSPDSQWYF.

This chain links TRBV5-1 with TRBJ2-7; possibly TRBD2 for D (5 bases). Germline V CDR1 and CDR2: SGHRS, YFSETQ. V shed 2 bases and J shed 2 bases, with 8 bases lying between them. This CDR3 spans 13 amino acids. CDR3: CASSFGETYEQYF. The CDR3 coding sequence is TGCGCCAGCAGCTTCGGGGAAACCTACGAGCAGTACTTC.

The CDR3 loop is CASSLQQQYGYTF. CDR3 DNA sequence: TGTGCCAGCAGCCTCCAACAACAATATGGCTACACCTTC. This sequence joins TRBV14 and TRBJ1-2; D remains unclear. Trimming removed 4 bases at V and 5 bases at J, with 11 bases between. This CDR3 is 13 amino acids long. Germline V gene lookup returns CDR1 SGHDN and CDR2 FVKESK.

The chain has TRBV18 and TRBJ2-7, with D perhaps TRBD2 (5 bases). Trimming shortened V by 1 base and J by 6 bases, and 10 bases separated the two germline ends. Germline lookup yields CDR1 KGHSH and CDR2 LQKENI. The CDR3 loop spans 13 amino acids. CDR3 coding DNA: TGTGCCAGCTCACCACGGGGTCGGGGCGAGCAGTACTTC. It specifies CASSPRGRGEQYF.

CDR3 nucleotides: TGTGCCAGCAGTCCGGGCTTTTTACAGGGTCACTCACCCCTCCACTTT. Residues: CASSPGFLQGHSPLHF. V usage is TRBV28 and J usage is TRBJ1-6; perhaps TRBD1 as D (6 bases). This CDR3 is 16 amino acids long. The V gene's germline CDR1 is MDHEN and CDR2 SYDVKM. V was shortened by 5 bases and J by 10 bases, with 21 bases between the two germline ends.

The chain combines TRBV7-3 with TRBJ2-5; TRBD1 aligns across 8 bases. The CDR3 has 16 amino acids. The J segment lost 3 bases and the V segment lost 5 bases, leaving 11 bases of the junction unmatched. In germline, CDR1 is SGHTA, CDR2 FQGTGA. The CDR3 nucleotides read TGTGCCAGCAGCCCAAACGACAGGGGAACCAAAGAGACCCAGTACTTC. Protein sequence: CASSPNDRGTKETQYF.

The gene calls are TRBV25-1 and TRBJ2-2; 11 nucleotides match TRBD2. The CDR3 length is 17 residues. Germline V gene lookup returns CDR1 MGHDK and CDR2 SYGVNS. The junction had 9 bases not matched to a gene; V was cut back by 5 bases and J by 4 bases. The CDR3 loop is CASSTRLAGYSTGELFF. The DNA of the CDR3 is TGTGCCAGCAGTACACGACTAGCGGGATACTCCACCGGGGAGCTGTTTTTT.

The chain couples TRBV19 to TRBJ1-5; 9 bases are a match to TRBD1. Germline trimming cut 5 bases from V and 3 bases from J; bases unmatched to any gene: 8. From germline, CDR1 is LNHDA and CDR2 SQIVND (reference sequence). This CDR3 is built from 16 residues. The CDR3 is CASSLTGDRVNQPQHF. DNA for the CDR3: TGTGCCAGTAGTCTCACAGGGGACAGGGTCAATCAGCCCCAGCATTTT.

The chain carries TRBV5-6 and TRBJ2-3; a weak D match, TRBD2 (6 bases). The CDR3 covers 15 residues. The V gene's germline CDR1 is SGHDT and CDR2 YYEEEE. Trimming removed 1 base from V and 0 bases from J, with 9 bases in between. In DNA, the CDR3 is TGTGCCAGCAGCTTGAGTCGGGGGAGCACAGATACGCAGTATTTT. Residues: CASSLSRGSTDTQYF.

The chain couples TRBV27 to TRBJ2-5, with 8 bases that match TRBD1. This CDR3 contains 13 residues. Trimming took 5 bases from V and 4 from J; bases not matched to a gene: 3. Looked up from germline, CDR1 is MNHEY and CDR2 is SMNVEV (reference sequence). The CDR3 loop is CASSRQGRETQYF. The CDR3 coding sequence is TGTGCCAGCAGTCGACAGGGGAGAGAGACCCAGTACTTC.

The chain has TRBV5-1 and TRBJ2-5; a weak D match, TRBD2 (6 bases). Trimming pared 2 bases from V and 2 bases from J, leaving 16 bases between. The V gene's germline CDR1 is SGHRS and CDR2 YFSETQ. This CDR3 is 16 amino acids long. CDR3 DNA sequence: TGCGCCAGCAGCTTAACCCCGGGACTCCAGCAAGAGACCCAGTACTTC. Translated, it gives CASSLTPGLQQETQYF.

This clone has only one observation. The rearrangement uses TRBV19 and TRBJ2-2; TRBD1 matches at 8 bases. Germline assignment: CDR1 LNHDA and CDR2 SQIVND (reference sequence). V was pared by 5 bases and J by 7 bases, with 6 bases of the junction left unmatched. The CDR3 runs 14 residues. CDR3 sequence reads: CASSFQGAGGELFF. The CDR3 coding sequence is TGTGCCAGTAGTTTTCAGGGGGCCGGCGGGGAGCTGTTTTTT.

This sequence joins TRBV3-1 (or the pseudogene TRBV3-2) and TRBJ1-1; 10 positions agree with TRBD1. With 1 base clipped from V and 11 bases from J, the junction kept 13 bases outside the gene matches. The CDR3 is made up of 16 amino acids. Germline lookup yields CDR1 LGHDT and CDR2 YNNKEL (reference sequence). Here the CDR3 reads CASSQGDRGPGRTAFF. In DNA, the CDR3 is TGTGCCAGCAGCCAAGGGGACAGGGGACCAGGCCGGACTGCTTTCTTT.

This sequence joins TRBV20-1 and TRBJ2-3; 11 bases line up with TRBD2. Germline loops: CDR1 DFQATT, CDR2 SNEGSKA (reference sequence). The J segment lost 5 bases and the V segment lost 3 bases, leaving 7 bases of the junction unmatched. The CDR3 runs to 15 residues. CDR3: CSASSGGDLVDTQYF. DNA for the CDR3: TGCAGTGCTAGTAGCGGGGGGGACCTAGTAGATACGCAGTATTTT.

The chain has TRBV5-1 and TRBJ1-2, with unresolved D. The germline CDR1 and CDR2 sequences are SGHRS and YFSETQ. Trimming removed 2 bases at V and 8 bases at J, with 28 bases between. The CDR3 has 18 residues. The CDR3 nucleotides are TGCGCCAGCAGCTTCTCTTCTTCCTTCCGAACACCAACGTGGGGCTACACCTTC. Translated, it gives CASSFSSSFRTPTWGYTF.

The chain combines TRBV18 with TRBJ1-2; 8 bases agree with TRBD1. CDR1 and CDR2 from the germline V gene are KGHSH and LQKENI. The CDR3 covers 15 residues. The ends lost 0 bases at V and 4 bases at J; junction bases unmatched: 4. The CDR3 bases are TGTGCCAGCTCACCACCCGACAGGGGAGTCTATGGCTACACCTTC. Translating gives CASSPPDRGVYGYTF.

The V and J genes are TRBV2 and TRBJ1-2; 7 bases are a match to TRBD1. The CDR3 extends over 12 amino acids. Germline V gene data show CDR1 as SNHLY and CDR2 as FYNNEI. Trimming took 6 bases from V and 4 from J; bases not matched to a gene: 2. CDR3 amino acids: CASRGQPYGYTF. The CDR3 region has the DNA TGTGCCAGCAGGGGACAGCCCTATGGCTACACCTTC.

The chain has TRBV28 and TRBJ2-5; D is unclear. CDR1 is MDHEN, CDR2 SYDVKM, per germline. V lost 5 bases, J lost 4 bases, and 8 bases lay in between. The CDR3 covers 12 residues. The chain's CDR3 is CASSRGPETQYF. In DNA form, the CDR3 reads TGTGCCAGCAGTCGAGGTCCAGAGACCCAGTACTTC.

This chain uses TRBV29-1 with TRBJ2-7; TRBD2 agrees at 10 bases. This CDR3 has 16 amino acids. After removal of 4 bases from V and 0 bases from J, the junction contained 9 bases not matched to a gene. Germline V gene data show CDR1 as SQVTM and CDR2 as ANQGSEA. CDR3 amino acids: CSVADNLAGDSYEQYF. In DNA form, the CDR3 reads TGCAGCGTTGCCGACAACCTAGCGGGGGACTCCTACGAGCAGTACTTC.

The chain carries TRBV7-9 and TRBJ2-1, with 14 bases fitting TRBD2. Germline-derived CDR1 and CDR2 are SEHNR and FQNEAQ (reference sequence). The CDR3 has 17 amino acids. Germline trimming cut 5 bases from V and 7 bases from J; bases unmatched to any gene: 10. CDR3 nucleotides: TGTGCCAGCAGCCGCGGGACTAGCGGGAGAACGTTAAATGAGCAGTTCTTC. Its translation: CASSRGTSGRTLNEQFF.

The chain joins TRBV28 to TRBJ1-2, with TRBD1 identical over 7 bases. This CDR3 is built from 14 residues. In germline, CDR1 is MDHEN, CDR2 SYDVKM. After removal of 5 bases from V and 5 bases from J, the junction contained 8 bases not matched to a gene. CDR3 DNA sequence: TGTGCCAGCAGTGAAACCGGGACAGAGTATGGCTACACCTTC. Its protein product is CASSETGTEYGYTF.

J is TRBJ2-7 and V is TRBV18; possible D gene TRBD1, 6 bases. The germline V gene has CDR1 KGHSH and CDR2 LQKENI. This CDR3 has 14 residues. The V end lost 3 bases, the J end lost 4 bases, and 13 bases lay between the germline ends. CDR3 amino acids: CASSPGQRGYEQYF. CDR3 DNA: TGTGCCAGCTCACCGGGACAAAGGGGGTACGAGCAGTACTTC.

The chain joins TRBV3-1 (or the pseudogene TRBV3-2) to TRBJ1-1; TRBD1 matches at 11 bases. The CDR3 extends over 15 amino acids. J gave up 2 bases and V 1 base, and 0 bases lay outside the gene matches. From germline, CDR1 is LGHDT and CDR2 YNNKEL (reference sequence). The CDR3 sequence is CASSQGTGGNTEAFF. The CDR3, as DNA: TGTGCCAGCAGCCAAGGGACAGGGGGCAACACTGAAGCTTTCTTT.